This entry features one T cell receptor (beta chain) sequence. Which antigen it targets is not known. Base-call qualities are not available, and no considerably larger clone is one nucleotide away. Within the sample, other DNA sequences also encode this same CDR3. TCRbeta CDR3 regions were amplified from genomic DNA by means of the immunoSEQ Assay, a bias-controlled multiplex PCR. From the authors' description of their analysis: Nucleated cell counts per sample were estimated from amplification of reference gene primers within the assay. To quantify the absolute abundance of each unique TCRbeta CDR3 rearrangement, sequence reads were collapsed and filtered. Productive Simpson clonality was computed per sample as the square root of Simpson's diversity index over productive rearrangements. TCRdb holds this immuneACCESS table with in-frame rearrangements only. Some clones are missing; in checked studies, unresolved V genes explain under half, and the rest has no known cause. V and J calls and clone size are as listed in that table; D and trimming were resolved from the DNA. The sample table records about 97,000 clones; 80% to 95% of these occur just once. 4.2% of the sample comes from the top ten.

This record belongs to a study of blood T cell repertoires in COVID-19 (dated by TCRdb to 2020 to 2022). At the level of the whole study: Samples covering the acute and convalescent phases of COVID-19 were provided by collaborators in the United States, Italy and Spain. Sample metadata almost always included a de-identified subject ID, COVID-19 status, age in years and sex. Deeply sampled blood TCRbeta repertoires from subjects exposed to, actively infected with, or recovered from COVID-19 were included in the dataset. Where HLA class I and class II types were available, the types were taken from metadata supplied by the sample provider, not from assay-based typing. The repertoires were released in a freely available public database intended as a resource for research on the immune response to SARS-CoV-2. The prospective study material was composed of cDNA or gDNA derived from T cells, B-cell-depleted T cells, or PBMCs. Samples came from the ongoing ImmuneRACE study (first 160 participants) plus 1,254 subjects from 6 global collaborators.

From cysteine to phenylalanine, the CDR3 is 16 amino acids long. The DNA shown is the 48-base CDR3, in frame from base 1. V gives up 2 bases and J gives up 0 bases, and the segment between their germline ends measures 11 bases. CDR1 and CDR2 (SGHVS, FNYEAQ) derive from the germline V gene. The paper as a whole reports these results and caveats: The quantity of clinical and demographic metadata differed by source and by participant and was supplied without curation.

The collaborating institutions used their own protocols to collect whole blood in K2EDTA tubes. For TCRbeta analysis, collaborators shipped samples in one of three forms: frozen whole blood, isolated PBMCs, or DNA extracted from either of those sample types. The sequence links TRBV7-6 to TRBJ1-3; there is no confident call for the D gene. Input material: peripheral blood. This receptor was obtained from a man younger than 35 with acute or convalescent COVID-19. The CDR3 in this case is CASSLYRDSSGNTIYF. The nucleotides read TGTGCCAGCAGCTTATACCGGGATAGCTCTGGAAACACCATATATTTT.